This T cell receptor beta chain was recorded in a study of blood T cell repertoires in COVID-19. Study in general: The origin of the acute and convalescent COVID-19 samples was the United States, Italy and Spain. PBMCs, B-cell-depleted T cells, or T cells provided the cDNA or gDNA that made up the material.

Trimming shortened V by 1 base and J by 7 bases, and 14 bases separated the two germline ends. Germline CDR1 KGHSH, CDR2 LQKENI. This CDR3 comprises 15 residues. The count of this clone is one. Sequenced by immunoSEQ multiplex PCR; TCRdb stores in-frame clones only, minus some. The table records 180,000 or so clones, around 90% of them present only once. The TCR was taken from a man between 45 and 60 years old with acute or convalescent COVID-19. The sequencing input was peripheral blood. The chain recombines TRBV18 with TRBJ1-3; D remains unclear. The CDR3 sequence is CASSPREGALNTIYF. CDR3 DNA: TGTGCCAGCTCACCACGAGAGGGAGCTCTTAACACCATATATTTT. Full variable domain (outside the CDR3, taken from reference TRBV18 and TRBJ1-3): NAGVMQNPRHLVRRRGQEARLRCSPMKGHSHVYWYRQLPEEGLKFMVYLQKENIIDESGMPKERFSAEFPKEGPSILRIQQVVRGDSAAYFCASSPREGALNTIYFGEGSWLTVV.